A single sample gave rise to the 9 T cell receptor beta chains below, sequenced in a study of blood T cell repertoires in COVID-19. Clones were read by immunoSEQ multiplex PCR, and TCRdb kept only the in-frame ones, dropping some. Of roughly 100,000 clones in the sample, roughly 84% were seen once. The sample comprised peripheral blood. The receptor set was obtained from a human donor in a cohort sampled during active COVID-19.

The V call is TRBV10-3, the J call TRBJ1-6; no reliable D call. Germline V lookup: CDR1 ENHRY, CDR2 SYGVKD. V shed 10 bases and J shed 3 bases, with 10 bases lying between them. CDR3 length: 13 residues. DNA for the CDR3: TGTGCCAGCCGACAAGGCTATAATTCACCCCTCCACTTT. Encoded protein: CASRQGYNSPLHF.

The CDR3 bases are TGTGCCACCTGGCCCCGGGCGGACTCAAGGAACAATGAGCAGTTCTTC. It codes for CATWPRADSRNNEQFF. The chain has TRBV24-1 and TRBJ2-1, with a weak D call TRBD2 (5 bases). The CDR3 spans 16 residues. CDR1 and CDR2 (germline): KGHDR, SFDVKD. Trimming removed 9 bases from V and 5 bases from J, with 22 bases in between.

This clone has more than one count but fewer than ten. The chain combines TRBV14 with TRBJ2-5, with D unclear. This CDR3 is built from 12 residues. The germline V and J ends were trimmed by 2 bases and 6 bases, with 7 bases remaining between them. Germline-derived CDR1 and CDR2 are SGHDN and FVKESK. The chain's CDR3 is CASSQNLQTQYF. In nucleotides, the CDR3 is TGTGCCAGCAGCCAAAATCTCCAGACCCAGTACTTC.

This chain uses TRBV19 with TRBJ1-1; maybe TRBD1 (5 bases). CDR1 and CDR2 (germline): LNHDA, SQIVND (reference sequence). The ends were cut back, 1 base at V and 4 bases at J, with 10 bases in the middle. The CDR3 is 14 residues long. The CDR3 loop reads CASSIGAGGTEAFF. The CDR3 DNA sequence: TGTGCCAGTAGTATAGGGGCCGGGGGCACTGAAGCTTTCTTT.

This clone was observed a few times. V is TRBV5-4 and J is TRBJ2-7; no definite D call. The CDR3 is 12 amino acids. Trimming took off 9 bases at V and 0 bases at J, with 10 bases between the two ends. Germline CDR1 is SGHNT and CDR2 is YYREEE (reference sequence). The CDR3 DNA follows: TGTGCCACCGTAGACTCCTCCTACGAGCAGTACTTC. It codes for CATVDSSYEQYF. The full variable domain, in which reference TRBV5-4 and TRBJ2-7 provide the parts outside the CDR3, is ETGVTQSPTHLIKTRGQQVTLRCSSQSGHNTVSWYQQALGQGPQFIFQYYREEENGRGNFPPRFSGLQFPNYSSELNVNALELDDSALYLCATVDSSYEQYFGPGTRLTVT.

The chain joins TRBV5-6 to TRBJ2-3; 11 bases align to TRBD2. Germline assignment: CDR1 SGHDT and CDR2 YYEEEE. The V gene end was trimmed by 5 bases and the J gene end by 1 base; junction bases not matched to a gene: 3. The CDR3 is made up of 15 amino acids. The CDR3 nucleotides are TGTGCCAGCAGTCGGACTAGCGGGCGCACAGATACGCAGTATTTT. It specifies CASSRTSGRTDTQYF.

The V and J genes are TRBV5-6 and TRBJ1-5, with 8 bases lining up with TRBD1. The CDR3 covers 15 residues. V dropped 4 bases and J dropped 0; count of bases not matched to a gene: 3. Germline V CDR1 and CDR2: SGHDT, YYEEEE. The chain's CDR3 is CASSRTGYSNQPQHF. The CDR3, as DNA: TGTGCCAGCAGCCGGACAGGGTATAGCAATCAGCCCCAGCATTTT.

This sequence joins TRBV9 and TRBJ1-1, with 7 bases that match TRBD1. Germline CDR1 is SGDLS and CDR2 is YYNGEE. CDR3 length: 14 residues. V trimming: 4 bases; J trimming: 5 bases; junction bases outside the gene matches: 8. This CDR3 is CASSLTGEGTEAFF. The CDR3 coding sequence is TGTGCCAGCAGCTTAACAGGGGAAGGGACTGAAGCTTTCTTT.

V and J are TRBV5-1 and TRBJ2-7; TRBD1 is a possible D gene (6 bases). This CDR3 has 14 residues. Germline lookup yields CDR1 SGHRS and CDR2 YFSETQ. Trimming took 0 bases from V and 6 from J, leaving 13 bases between them. CDR3 protein: CASSLGPGESEQYF. The CDR3, as DNA: TGCGCCAGCAGCTTGGGTCCAGGGGAATCCGAGCAGTACTTC.